This is a list of T cell receptor beta chains from one sample in a study of T-cell memory formation after mild COVID-19. Via MiXCR, TCRdb re-called the 5' RACE reads, giving one row per CDR3 protein. The sample holds about 310,000 distinct CDR3 sequences; 19% are singletons and the top ten take around 20%. Material for sequencing was PBMCs or a T cell subset sorted from them (not recorded which). The source is a young man who had mild COVID-19 (a few samples of this study predate the infection). Cell type and time point are not known. Both conserved end residues are part of each CDR3. The order of the fields is D gene, clone size, J gene, V gene, CDR3 DNA, CDR3 protein. The D gene is left open where the match is weak. The size of a clone is reported for some rows only, either as once, few or many, or as a class for expanded clones.

- | - | TRBJ2-5 | TRBV5-1 | TGCGCCAGCAGCACACAGGGCCAAGAGACCCAGTACTTC | CASSTQGQETQYF
- | - | TRBJ2-1 | TRBV2 | TGTGCCAGCAACACGAACAATGAGCAGTTCTTC | CASNTNNEQFF
- | - | TRBJ1-2 | TRBV6-5 | TGTGCCAGCACCCCAGGACGGGACTATGGCTACACCTTC | CASTPGRDYGYTF
- | - | TRBJ2-1 | TRBV6-2/TRBV6-3 | TGTGCCAGCAGTTCCAGACAGGTGGGCGGCTACAATGAGCAGTTCTTC | CASSSRQVGGYNEQFF
TRBD1 | - | TRBJ2-1 | TRBV6-4 | TGTGCCAGCAGTGACGGGACAGGGGGCAATGAGCAGTTCTTC | CASSDGTGGNEQFF
- | few | TRBJ2-1 | TRBV7-2 | TGTGCCAGCAGAATTACTAATGAGCAGTTCTTC | CASRITNEQFF
TRBD1 | - | TRBJ1-4 | TRBV27 | TGTGCCAGCAGTTTTGTCGCAGGGGGTGAAAAACTGTTTTTT | CASSFVAGGEKLFF
- | few | TRBJ1-2 | TRBV4-3 | TGCGCCAGCAGCCCCCTGGCTGGGAGTCCGAATAACTATGGCTACACCTTC | CASSPLAGSPNNYGYTF
- | - | TRBJ2-2 | TRBV6-2/TRBV6-3 | TGTGCCAGCAGTTACCCCGGGGGACGACGCACCGGGGAGCTGTTTTTT | CASSYPGGRRTGELFF
- | - | TRBJ2-3 | TRBV20-1 | TGCAGTGCTGACCTCGGGCGGGCAGGTACGCAGTATTTT | CSADLGRAGTQYF
- | - | TRBJ2-3 | TRBV5-1 | TGCGCCAGCAGCTTGTACGGGGATGAAACAGATACGCAGTATTTT | CASSLYGDETDTQYF
- | few | TRBJ2-2 | TRBV3-1 | TGTGCCAGCAGCCAAACAGAACCCGGGGAGCTGTTTTTT | CASSQTEPGELFF
TRBD1 | few | TRBJ2-2 | TRBV7-9 | TGTGCCAGCGCGGACAGGGCCTACACCGGGGAGCTGTTTTTT | CASADRAYTGELFF
- | - | TRBJ1-1 | TRBV7-3 | TGTGCCAGCAGCTTAACAGGGGAGGTGACTGAAGCTTTCTTT | CASSLTGEVTEAFF
- | few | TRBJ1-2 | TRBV29-1 | TGCAGCGCCTCAGGGGCTAACTATGGCTACACCTTC | CSASGANYGYTF
- | few | TRBJ1-5 | TRBV7-8 | TGTGCCAGCAGCTTAGAAAGAGGTGCGGCCAATCAGCCCCAGCATTTT | CASSLERGAANQPQHF
- | few | TRBJ2-4 | TRBV10-3 | TGTGCCATCAGTGGAGCACTAGAGAACATTCAGTACTTC | CAISGALENIQYF
- | once | TRBJ1-1 | TRBV10-3 | TGTGCCATCAGTGACGGGGAGCGTGAAGCTTTCTTT | CAISDGEREAFF
- | few | TRBJ2-2 | TRBV28 | TGTGCCAGCAGTGACAGTAACACCGGGGAGCTGTTTTTT | CASSDSNTGELFF
TRBD2 | - | TRBJ2-5 | TRBV7-2 | TGTGCCAGCTCGGGGGGGGCTGGGAGTGAGGAGACCCAGTACTTC | CASSGGAGSEETQYF
- | few | TRBJ1-2 | TRBV5-1 | TGCGCCAGCAGCGAACGGGGCCTTTATGGCTACACCTTC | CASSERGLYGYTF
- | - | TRBJ1-5 | TRBV28 | TGTGCCAGCAAGGTCTCCGACGGGGGGGTAAGAGGGCAGCCCCAGCATTTT | CASKVSDGGVRGQPQHF
TRBD1 | few | TRBJ1-5 | TRBV4-1 | TGCGCCAGCAGCCGGGAGGGGGCAGGGGAATTTAGCAATCAGCCCCAGCATTTT | CASSREGAGEFSNQPQHF
- | - | TRBJ1-5 | TRBV24-1 | TGTGCCACCAGTGATTCCTCACGGACCGATATCGGGCCCCAGCATTTT | CATSDSSRTDIGPQHF
- | - | TRBJ2-5 | TRBV6-5 | TGTGCCAGCAGAAGGCAGGAGTCGGGGACCCAGTACTTC | CASRRQESGTQYF
- | few | TRBJ1-5 | TRBV25-1 | TGTGCCAGCAGTGCGGGTTCTCAGCCCCAGCATTTT | CASSAGSQPQHF
- | many | TRBJ1-1 | TRBV12-3/TRBV12-4 | TGTGCCAGCAGAAGGACAGTGAACACTGAAGCTTTCTTT | CASRRTVNTEAFF